Following are 18 T cell receptor beta chains from one sample sequenced in a study of blood T cell repertoires in COVID-19. Sequencing used immunoSEQ multiplex PCR; TCRdb keeps in-frame clones, though not all of them. The sample yields some 160,000 clones, roughly 80% seen once. The sequenced sample consisted of peripheral blood. Receptors originate from a woman of 80 years or more with acute or convalescent COVID-19.

The rearrangement uses TRBV14 and TRBJ2-2; weak D call: TRBD1 (6 bases). V was cut by 1 base and J by 2 bases, with 11 bases left in between. Germline CDR1 SGHDN, CDR2 FVKESK. The CDR3 is made up of 16 amino acids. The CDR3: CASSQVGQSNTGELFF. In DNA, the CDR3 is TGTGCCAGCAGCCAAGTTGGACAGAGCAACACCGGGGAGCTGTTTTTT.

The V gene is TRBV7-9, the J gene TRBJ1-6; possibly TRBD1 for D (5 bases). The CDR3 sequence is 14 residues long. V lost 1 base and J 8 bases, leaving 9 bases between the germline ends. Germline values: CDR1 SEHNR, CDR2 FQNEAQ (reference sequence). The CDR3 DNA reads TGTGCCAGCAGCTTAGTCAGGGAGGATTCACCCCTCCACTTT. Translated, it gives CASSLVREDSPLHF. The full variable domain, in which reference TRBV7-9 and TRBJ1-6 provide the parts outside the CDR3, is DTGVSQNPRHKITKRGQNVTFRCDPISEHNRLYWYRQTLGQGPEFLTYFQNEAQLEKSRLLSDRFSAERPKGSFSTLEIQRTEQGDSAMYLCASSLVREDSPLHFGNGTRLTVT.

V is TRBV6-5 and J is TRBJ1-5; D may be TRBD1 (5 bases). Trimming cost V 7 bases and J 4 bases, with 14 bases left between them. This CDR3 is built from 14 residues. Germline assignment: CDR1 MNHEY and CDR2 SVGAGI. In nucleotides, the CDR3 is TGTGCCAGCACCAACGGGGGGAATAATCAGCCCCAGCATTTT. This gives the protein CASTNGGNNQPQHF.

The V and J genes are TRBV28 and TRBJ1-5; D possibly corresponds to TRBD1 (5 bases). V lost 11 bases and J 1 base, leaving 15 bases between the germline ends. CDR3 length: 14 residues. From germline, CDR1 is MDHEN and CDR2 SYDVKM. As DNA, the CDR3 is TGTGCCGTGAGGTGGGGGGGAAGCAATCAGCCCCAGCATTTT. It specifies CAVRWGGSNQPQHF.

The chain joins TRBV7-9 to TRBJ2-2, with 8 bases identical to TRBD1. The CDR3 runs 18 residues. V lost 4 bases to trimming and J lost 6 bases; unmatched junction nucleotides: 16. Germline V gene data show CDR1 as SEHNR and CDR2 as FQNEAQ (reference sequence). In nucleotides, the CDR3 is TGTGCCAGCAGCTACCAAGAATCAACAGGGGGTTTATCCGGGGAGCTGTTTTTT. Protein sequence: CASSYQESTGGLSGELFF. The whole variable domain, remainder taken from reference TRBV7-9 and TRBJ2-2, is DTGVSQNPRHKITKRGQNVTFRCDPISEHNRLYWYRQTLGQGPEFLTYFQNEAQLEKSRLLSDRFSAERPKGSFSTLEIQRTEQGDSAMYLCASSYQESTGGLSGELFFGEGSRLTVL.

In regard to this clone: Other DNA sequences in the sample encode the same CDR3. The chain recombines TRBV7-2 with TRBJ2-5, with 9 bases fitting TRBD2. V gave up 1 base and J gave up 5 bases; unmatched junction bases: 2. This CDR3 has 14 amino acids. In germline, CDR1 is SGHTA, CDR2 FQGNSA. CDR3 region: CASSLGLAGETQYF. The CDR3, as DNA: TGTGCCAGCAGCTTAGGTCTAGCGGGGGAGACCCAGTACTTC.

The CDR3 is CASSGDRGLNQPQHF. For the CDR3, the DNA is TGTGCCAGCAGCGGGGACAGGGGTCTCAATCAGCCCCAGCATTTT. The chain carries TRBV2 and TRBJ1-5; 10 nucleotides agree with TRBD1. Germline loops: CDR1 SNHLY, CDR2 FYNNEI. The CDR3 spans 15 residues. V was clipped by 6 bases and J by 3 bases; unmatched bases: 5.

CDR3 DNA sequence: TGCAGTGCTAGTATTATCGGGGGGCAGTACTTC. Translation gives CSASIIGGQYF. This rearrangement joins TRBV20-1 to TRBJ2-7; D is possibly TRBD2 (6 bases). Germline V gene lookup returns CDR1 DFQATT and CDR2 SNEGSKA (reference sequence). The V end lost 3 bases, the J end lost 9 bases, and 12 bases lay between the germline ends. The CDR3 runs 11 residues.

This clone appeared once. The chain carries TRBV4-1 and TRBJ1-4; D perhaps matches TRBD1 (6 bases). Between the trimmed V and J ends, which lost 3 bases and 1 base, there was a span of 9 bases. CDR1 MGHRA and CDR2 YSYEKL come from the germline V gene. The CDR3 length is 15 residues. The CDR3 DNA sequence: TGCGCCAGCAGCCACAAACAGGGAACTAATGAAAAACTGTTTTTT. It encodes CASSHKQGTNEKLFF.

This clone was detected only once. The chain joins TRBV11-1 to TRBJ1-1, with TRBD1 matching over 7 bases. The length of the CDR3 is 14 residues. Trimming took 3 bases from V and 6 from J; bases not matched to a gene: 7. Germline V lookup: CDR1 SGHAT, CDR2 FQDESV (reference sequence). This CDR3 reads CASSFTGVVAEAFF. The CDR3 bases are TGTGCCAGCAGCTTCACAGGGGTTGTGGCTGAAGCTTTCTTT.

The chain combines TRBV30 with TRBJ1-6; a weak D match, TRBD1 (5 bases). CDR3 length: 18 amino acids. V was clipped by 0 bases and J by 0 bases, with 15 bases between them. Germline values: CDR1 GTSNPN, CDR2 SVGIG (reference sequence). This CDR3 reads CAWSVGPEKSSYNSPLHF. The CDR3 nucleotides are TGTGCCTGGAGTGTGGGGCCAGAGAAGAGCTCCTATAATTCACCCCTCCACTTT.

The CDR3 DNA reads TGCGCCAGCAGCCCCCTAGGGCGGGGGAACTATGGCTACACCTTC. Amino acids: CASSPLGRGNYGYTF. V usage is TRBV5-1 and J usage is TRBJ1-2, with a possible D match to TRBD1 (5 bases). The CDR3 runs to 15 residues. Germline CDR1 is SGHRS and CDR2 is YFSETQ. V was shortened by 4 bases and J by 2 bases, with 15 bases between the two germline ends.

The chain has TRBV3-1 (or the pseudogene TRBV3-2) and TRBJ2-1; 12 bases fit TRBD2. CDR3 length: 16 amino acids. V was pared by 4 bases and J by 5 bases, with 6 bases of the junction left unmatched. The germline V gene has CDR1 LGHDT and CDR2 YNNKEL (reference sequence). This chain's CDR3 is CASSRRLAGDHNEQFF. The CDR3 bases are TGTGCCAGCAGCCGACGACTAGCGGGGGACCACAATGAGCAGTTCTTC.

This chain uses TRBV11-2 with TRBJ2-6; 7 nucleotides agree with TRBD1. This CDR3 has 15 amino acids. The germline V gene has CDR1 SGHAT and CDR2 FQNNGV. V shed 5 bases, J shed 2 bases, and the junction held 3 bases outside the gene matches. CDR3 protein: CASSPDRAGANVLTF. The CDR3 nucleotides are TGTGCCAGCAGCCCTGACAGGGCTGGGGCCAACGTCCTGACTTTC.

The rearrangement uses TRBV6-5 and TRBJ2-3, with unresolved D. The CDR3 runs to 13 residues. The germline gives CDR1 MNHEY, CDR2 SVGAGI. Trimming stripped 3 bases from V and 3 bases from J, with 7 bases between. The CDR3 bases are TGTGCCAGCAGTTATGCCGGGACAGATACGCAGTATTTT. This gives the protein CASSYAGTDTQYF.

V is TRBV6-2 or TRBV6-3 and J is TRBJ2-3; possible D gene TRBD2, 7 bases. Germline values: CDR1 MNHEY, CDR2 SVGEGT. The V end was cut by 2 bases, the J end by 3 bases, with 18 bases between. This CDR3 has 17 residues. Here the CDR3 reads CASSYESGGTRTDTQYF. The CDR3 DNA reads as TGTGCCAGCAGTTACGAGTCGGGGGGCACGCGGACAGATACGCAGTATTTT.

V is TRBV5-6 and J is TRBJ2-2; 15 bases align to TRBD2. The germline CDR1 and CDR2 sequences are SGHDT and YYEEEE. J was trimmed by 5 bases and V by 4 bases; bases with no gene match: 3. The CDR3 has 16 amino acids. The CDR3 is CASSPGTSGGTGELFF. The DNA for the CDR3 is TGTGCCAGCAGCCCCGGGACTAGCGGGGGGACCGGGGAGCTGTTTTTT.

The rearrangement joins TRBV19 to TRBJ1-1; D is possibly TRBD1 (6 bases). The CDR3 is 14 residues long. CDR1 is LNHDA and CDR2 is SQIVND in the germline V gene (reference sequence). V was pared by 5 bases and J by 3 bases, with 13 bases between. The CDR3 DNA reads as TGTGCCAGTAGTTGGCAGGGGAGGGACACTGAAGCTTTCTTT. Protein: CASSWQGRDTEAFF.